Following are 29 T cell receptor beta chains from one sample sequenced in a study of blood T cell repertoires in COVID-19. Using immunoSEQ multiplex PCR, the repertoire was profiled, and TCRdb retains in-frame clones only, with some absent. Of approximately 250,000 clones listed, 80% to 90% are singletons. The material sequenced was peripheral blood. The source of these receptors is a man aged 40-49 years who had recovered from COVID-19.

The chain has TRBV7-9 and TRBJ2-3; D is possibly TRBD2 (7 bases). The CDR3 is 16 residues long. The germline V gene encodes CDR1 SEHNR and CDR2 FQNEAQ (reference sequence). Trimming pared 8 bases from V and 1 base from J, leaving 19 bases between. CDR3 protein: CASPEKGGSGTDTQYF. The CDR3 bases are TGTGCCAGCCCCGAGAAGGGGGGGAGTGGCACAGATACGCAGTATTTT.

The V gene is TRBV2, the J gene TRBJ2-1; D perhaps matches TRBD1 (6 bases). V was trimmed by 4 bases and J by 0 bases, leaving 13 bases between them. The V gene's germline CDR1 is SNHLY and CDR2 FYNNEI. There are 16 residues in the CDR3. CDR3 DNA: TGTGCCAGCAGTGGAAGGGACATAATCTCCTACAATGAGCAGTTCTTC. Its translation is CASSGRDIISYNEQFF.

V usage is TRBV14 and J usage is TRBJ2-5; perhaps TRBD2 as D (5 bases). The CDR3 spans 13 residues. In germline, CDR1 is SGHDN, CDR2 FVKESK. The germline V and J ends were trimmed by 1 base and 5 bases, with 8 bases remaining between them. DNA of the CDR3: TGTGCCAGCAGCCAAGGCGGACTGGAGACCCAGTACTTC. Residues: CASSQGGLETQYF. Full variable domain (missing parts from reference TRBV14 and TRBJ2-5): EAGVTQFPSHSVIEKGQTVTLRCDPISGHDNLYWYRRVMGKEIKFLLHFVKESKQDESGMPNNRFLAERTGGTYSTLKVQPAELEDSGVYFCASSQGGLETQYFGPGTRLLVL.

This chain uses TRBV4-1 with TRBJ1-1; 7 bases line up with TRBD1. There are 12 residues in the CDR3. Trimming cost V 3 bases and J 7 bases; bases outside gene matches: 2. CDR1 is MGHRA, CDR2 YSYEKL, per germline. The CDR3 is CASSQGDSEAFF. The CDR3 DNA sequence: TGCGCCAGCAGCCAGGGGGACAGTGAAGCTTTCTTT.

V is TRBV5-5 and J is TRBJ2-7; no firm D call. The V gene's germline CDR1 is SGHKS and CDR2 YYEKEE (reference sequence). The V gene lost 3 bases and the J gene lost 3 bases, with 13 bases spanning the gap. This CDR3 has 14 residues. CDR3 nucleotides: TGTGCCAGCAGCTCCCAGAGCGCAAACTACGAGCAGTACTTC. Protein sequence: CASSSQSANYEQYF.

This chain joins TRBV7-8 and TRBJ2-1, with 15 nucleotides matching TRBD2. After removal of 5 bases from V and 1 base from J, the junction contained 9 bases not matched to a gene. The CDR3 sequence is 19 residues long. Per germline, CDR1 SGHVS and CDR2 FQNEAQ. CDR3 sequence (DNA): TGTGCCAGCAGCCGAGCAGGACTAGCGGGAGGGCCATCCTACAATGAGCAGTTCTTC. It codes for CASSRAGLAGGPSYNEQFF.

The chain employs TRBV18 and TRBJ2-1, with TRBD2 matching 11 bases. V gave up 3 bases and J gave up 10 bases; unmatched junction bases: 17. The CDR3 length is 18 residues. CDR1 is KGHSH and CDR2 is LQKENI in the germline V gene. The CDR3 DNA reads TGTGCCAGCTCACCCCCAAGCTACGTACTAGCGGGAGTGGGAGAGCAGTTCTTC. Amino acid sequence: CASSPPSYVLAGVGEQFF.

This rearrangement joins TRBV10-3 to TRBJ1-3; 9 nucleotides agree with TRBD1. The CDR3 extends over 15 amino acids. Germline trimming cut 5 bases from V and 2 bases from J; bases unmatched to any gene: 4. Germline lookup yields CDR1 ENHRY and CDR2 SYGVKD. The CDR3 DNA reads TGTGCCATCAGTCCAAGGACAGGGGCTGGAAACACCATATATTTT. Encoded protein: CAISPRTGAGNTIYF.

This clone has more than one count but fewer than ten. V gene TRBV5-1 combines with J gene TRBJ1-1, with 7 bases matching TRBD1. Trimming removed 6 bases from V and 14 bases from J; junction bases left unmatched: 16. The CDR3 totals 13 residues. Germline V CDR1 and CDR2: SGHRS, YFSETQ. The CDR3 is CASKETGSTMGFF. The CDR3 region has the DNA TGCGCCAGCAAGGAGACAGGGTCTACCATGGGCTTCTTT.

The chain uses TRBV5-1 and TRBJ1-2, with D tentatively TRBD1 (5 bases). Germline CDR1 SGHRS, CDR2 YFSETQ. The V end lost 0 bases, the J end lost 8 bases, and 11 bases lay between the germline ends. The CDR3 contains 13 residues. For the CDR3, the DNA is TGCGCCAGCAGCTTGGGCTTCAGGGCGGGCTACACCTTC. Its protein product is CASSLGFRAGYTF. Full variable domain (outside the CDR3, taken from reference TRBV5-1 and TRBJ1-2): KAGVTQTPRYLIKTRGQQVTLSCSPISGHRSVSWYQQTPGQGLQFLFEYFSETQRNKGNFPGRFSGRQFSNSRSEMNVSTLELGDSALYLCASSLGFRAGYTFGSGTRLTVV.

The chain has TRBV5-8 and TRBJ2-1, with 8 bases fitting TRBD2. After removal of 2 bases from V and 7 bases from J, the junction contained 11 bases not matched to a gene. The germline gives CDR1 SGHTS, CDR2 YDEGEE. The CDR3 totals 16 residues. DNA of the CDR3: TGTGCCAGCAGCTTCTGGGGCGGGGGGTTAGGGAATGAGCAGTTCTTC. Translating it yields CASSFWGGGLGNEQFF.

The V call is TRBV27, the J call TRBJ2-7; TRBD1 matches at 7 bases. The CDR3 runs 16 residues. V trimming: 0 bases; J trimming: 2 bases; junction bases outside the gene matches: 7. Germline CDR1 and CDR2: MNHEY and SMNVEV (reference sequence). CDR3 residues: CASSLSTGTAAYEQYF. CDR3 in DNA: TGTGCCAGCAGTTTATCGACCGGGACAGCAGCCTACGAGCAGTACTTC.

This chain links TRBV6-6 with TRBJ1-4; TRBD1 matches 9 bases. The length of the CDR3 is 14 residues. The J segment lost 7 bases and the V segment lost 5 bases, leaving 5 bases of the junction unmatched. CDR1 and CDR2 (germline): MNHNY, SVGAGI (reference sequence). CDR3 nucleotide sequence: TGTGCCAGCAGTATACAGGGGGCAGGTGAAAAACTGTTTTTT. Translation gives CASSIQGAGEKLFF.

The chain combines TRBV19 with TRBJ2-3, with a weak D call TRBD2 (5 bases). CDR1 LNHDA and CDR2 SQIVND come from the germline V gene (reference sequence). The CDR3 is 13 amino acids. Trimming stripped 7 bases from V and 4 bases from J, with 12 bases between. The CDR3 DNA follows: TGTGCCAGTAATAACGGGATCGCAGATACGCAGTATTTT. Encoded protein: CASNNGIADTQYF. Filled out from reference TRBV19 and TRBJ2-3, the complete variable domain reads DGGITQSPKYLFRKEGQNVTLSCEQNLNHDAMYWYRQDPGQGLRLIYYSQIVNDFQKGDIAEGYSVSREKKESFPLTVTSAQKNPTAFYLCASNNGIADTQYFGPGTRLTVL.

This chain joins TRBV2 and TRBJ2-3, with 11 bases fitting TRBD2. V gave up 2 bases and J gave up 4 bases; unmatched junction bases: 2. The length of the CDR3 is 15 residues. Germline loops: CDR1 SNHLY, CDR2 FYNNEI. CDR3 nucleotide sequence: TGTGCCAGCAGTGAACTAGCGGGAGGCTCAGATACGCAGTATTTT. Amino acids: CASSELAGGSDTQYF. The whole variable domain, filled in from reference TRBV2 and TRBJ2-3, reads EPEVTQTPSHQVTQMGQEVILRCVPISNHLYFYWYRQILGQKVEFLVSFYNNEISEKSEIFDDQFSVERPDGSNFTLKIRSTKLEDSAMYFCASSELAGGSDTQYFGPGTRLTVL.

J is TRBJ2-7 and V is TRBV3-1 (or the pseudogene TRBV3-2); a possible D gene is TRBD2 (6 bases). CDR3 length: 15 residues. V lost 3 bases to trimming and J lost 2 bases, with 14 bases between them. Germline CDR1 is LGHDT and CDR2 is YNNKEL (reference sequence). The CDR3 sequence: CASSHFSGGAYEQYF. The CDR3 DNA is TGTGCCAGCAGCCATTTTTCAGGCGGGGCCTACGAGCAGTACTTC.

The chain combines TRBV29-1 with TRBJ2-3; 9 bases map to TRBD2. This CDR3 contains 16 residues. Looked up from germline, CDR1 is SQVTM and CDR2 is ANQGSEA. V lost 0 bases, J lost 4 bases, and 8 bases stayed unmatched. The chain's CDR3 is CSVEDTERGDADTQYF. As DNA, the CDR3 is TGCAGCGTTGAAGACACCGAGCGGGGGGACGCAGATACGCAGTATTTT.

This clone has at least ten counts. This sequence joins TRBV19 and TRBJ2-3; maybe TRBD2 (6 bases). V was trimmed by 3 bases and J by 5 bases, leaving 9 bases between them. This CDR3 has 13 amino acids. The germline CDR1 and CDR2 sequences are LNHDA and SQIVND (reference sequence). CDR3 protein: CASSISGEDTQYF. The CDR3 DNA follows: TGTGCCAGTAGTATTTCGGGAGAAGATACGCAGTATTTT.

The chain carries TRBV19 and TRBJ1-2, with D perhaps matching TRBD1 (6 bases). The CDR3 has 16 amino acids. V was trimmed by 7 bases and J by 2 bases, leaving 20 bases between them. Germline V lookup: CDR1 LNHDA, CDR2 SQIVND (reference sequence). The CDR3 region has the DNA TGTGCCAGTACCTCACGCGGGGGCAGGGCGAACTATGGCTACACCTTC. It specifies CASTSRGGRANYGYTF.

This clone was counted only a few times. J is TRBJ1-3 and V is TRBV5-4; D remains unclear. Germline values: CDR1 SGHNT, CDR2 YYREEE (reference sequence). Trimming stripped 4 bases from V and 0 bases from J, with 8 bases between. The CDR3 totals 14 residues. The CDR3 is CASSRRGSGNTIYF. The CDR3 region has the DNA TGTGCCAGCAGCCGTCGGGGCTCTGGAAACACCATATATTTT.

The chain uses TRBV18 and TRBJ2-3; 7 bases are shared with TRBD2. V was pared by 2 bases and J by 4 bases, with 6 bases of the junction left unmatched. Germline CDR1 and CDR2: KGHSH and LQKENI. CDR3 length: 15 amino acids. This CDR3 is CASSPSGGSPDTQYF. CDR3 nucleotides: TGTGCCAGCTCACCATCCGGCGGGAGCCCAGATACGCAGTATTTT.

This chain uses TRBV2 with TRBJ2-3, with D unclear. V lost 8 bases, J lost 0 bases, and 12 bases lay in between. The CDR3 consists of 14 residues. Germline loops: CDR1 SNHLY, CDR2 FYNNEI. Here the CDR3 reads CASPKITSTDTQYF. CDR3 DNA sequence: TGTGCCAGCCCGAAGATCACTAGCACAGATACGCAGTATTTT.

The CDR3: CASSEGLAALTGELFF. The CDR3 coding sequence is TGCGCCAGCAGCGAGGGACTGGCCGCCCTCACCGGGGAGCTGTTTTTT. V is TRBV5-1 and J is TRBJ2-2; a weak D match, TRBD2 (6 bases). The V and J ends lost 4 bases and 4 bases respectively, with 17 bases between them. Germline CDR1 is SGHRS and CDR2 is YFSETQ. The CDR3 has 16 amino acids.

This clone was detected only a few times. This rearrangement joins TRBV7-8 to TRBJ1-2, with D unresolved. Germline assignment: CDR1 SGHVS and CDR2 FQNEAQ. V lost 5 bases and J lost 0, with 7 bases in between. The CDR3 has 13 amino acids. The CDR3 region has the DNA TGTGCCAGCAGCAAACAGCCTAACTATGGCTACACCTTC. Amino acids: CASSKQPNYGYTF.

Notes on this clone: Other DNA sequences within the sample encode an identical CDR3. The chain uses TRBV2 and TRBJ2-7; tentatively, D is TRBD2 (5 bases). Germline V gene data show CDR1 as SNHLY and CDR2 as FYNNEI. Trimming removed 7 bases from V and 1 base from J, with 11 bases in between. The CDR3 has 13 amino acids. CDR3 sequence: CASTGSDSYEQYF. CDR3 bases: TGTGCCAGCACCGGTAGCGATTCCTACGAGCAGTACTTC.

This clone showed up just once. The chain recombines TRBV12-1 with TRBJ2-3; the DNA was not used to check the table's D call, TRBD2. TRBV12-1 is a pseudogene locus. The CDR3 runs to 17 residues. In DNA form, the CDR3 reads TGTGCCAGCATACGGCTAGCGGGAGGGCTGAGCACAGATACGCAGTATTTT. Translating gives CASIRLAGGLSTDTQYF.

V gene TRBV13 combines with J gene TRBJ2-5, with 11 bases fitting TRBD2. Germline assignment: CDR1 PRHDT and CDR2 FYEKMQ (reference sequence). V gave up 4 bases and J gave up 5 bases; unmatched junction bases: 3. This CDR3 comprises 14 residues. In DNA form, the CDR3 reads TGTGCCAGCAGCTCCCGGACTAGCGGGGAGACCCAGTACTTC. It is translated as CASSSRTSGETQYF.

CDR3 sequence reads: CASSEGVPDRAFF. The CDR3 DNA follows: TGTGCCAGCAGCGAAGGGGTTCCTGATCGTGCTTTCTTT. The V call is TRBV7-9, the J call TRBJ1-1; D is perhaps TRBD1 (5 bases). Deletions cut 5 bases from V and 11 bases from J, with 18 bases between. Looked up from germline, CDR1 is SEHNR and CDR2 is FQNEAQ (reference sequence). The CDR3 spans 13 residues.

CDR3 residues: CASSSLGASTDTQYF. As DNA, the CDR3 is TGTGCCAGCAGCTCTTTGGGAGCGAGCACAGATACGCAGTATTTT. V is TRBV7-9 and J is TRBJ2-3; possibly TRBD2 for D (5 bases). CDR1 is SEHNR, CDR2 FQNEAQ, per germline (reference sequence). Trimming pared 4 bases from V and 0 bases from J, leaving 11 bases between. The CDR3 covers 15 residues.